The 29 T cell receptor beta chains below come from one sample, sequenced in a study of blood T cells in healthy people across ages. It was with a sample-barcoded 5' primer and a J-beta primer mix that a second PCR of about 7 to 12 cycles was run. One entry per CDR3 protein, called by TCRdb with MiXCR from the 5' RACE reads. This table has approximately 1.5 million distinct CDR3 sequences, 30% to 40% appearing once. Sequencing was done on a sample of blood. The receptors were sampled from a woman between 25 and 40 years old in good health.

This clonotype was observed a handful of times. The genes are TRBV6-2 or TRBV6-3 and TRBJ2-1, with TRBD1 matching 7 bases. Germline V CDR1 and CDR2: MNHEY, SVGEGT. The ends lost 1 base at V and 9 bases at J; junction bases unmatched: 12. The CDR3 consists of 16 residues. The CDR3 bases are TGTGCCAGCAGTTACTACCCCCGACAGGGACCAGGTGAGCAGTTCTTC. It translates to CASSYYPRQGPGEQFF.

This clonotype turned up a few times. The V call is TRBV29-1, the J call TRBJ1-2, with no clear D. Trimming stripped 7 bases from V and 6 bases from J, with 21 bases between. CDR3 length: 14 amino acids. CDR1 and CDR2 (germline): SQVTM, ANQGSEA. Written as DNA, the CDR3 is TGCAGCGCGAGGGATCAGGCCCCTGGTGATGGCTACACCTTC. Protein product: CSARDQAPGDGYTF.

The sample holds a few counts of this clonotype. V gene TRBV3-1 combines with J gene TRBJ2-1; a possible D gene is TRBD2 (6 bases). V shed 4 bases and J shed 3 bases, with 10 bases lying between them. Germline CDR1 and CDR2: LGHDT and YNNKEL (reference sequence). The CDR3 is 14 residues long. The CDR3 DNA reads TGTGCCAGCAGCCCCCTTAGCGGCTACAATGAGCAGTTCTTC. Protein: CASSPLSGYNEQFF.

The chain employs TRBV7-9 and TRBJ1-2; D not resolved. V lost 5 bases and J 8 bases, leaving 9 bases between the germline ends. The CDR3 runs 11 residues. Germline CDR1 SEHNR, CDR2 FQNEAQ (reference sequence). The CDR3 region is CASSQAKGYTF. The CDR3 coding sequence is TGTGCCAGCAGCCAGGCGAAGGGCTACACCTTC.

This clonotype was seen a few times. V is TRBV7-3 and J is TRBJ2-3, with 7 bases that match TRBD2. CDR3 size: 16 residues. Germline V gene lookup returns CDR1 SGHTA and CDR2 FQGTGA. V lost 3 bases, J lost 5 bases, and 11 bases stayed unmatched. The chain's CDR3 is CASSLDGVGGRDTQYF. The CDR3 DNA sequence: TGTGCCAGCAGCTTGGACGGAGTGGGAGGGCGAGATACGCAGTATTTT.

In its sample, this clonotype was seen many times. The rearrangement links TRBV4-1 to TRBJ2-3; no firm D call. Trimming removed 1 base from V and 2 bases from J, with 10 bases in between. The CDR3 covers 15 residues. The germline V gene encodes CDR1 MGHRA and CDR2 YSYEKL. CDR3 in DNA: TGCGCCAGCAGCCAAGTAAGAGGATTCACAGATACGCAGTATTTT. Translated, it gives CASSQVRGFTDTQYF.

This chain links TRBV6-1 with TRBJ2-7; TRBD2 matches at 7 bases. Germline V CDR1 and CDR2: MNHNS, SASEGT. The length of the CDR3 is 12 residues. V was pared by 11 bases and J by 2 bases, with 6 bases of the junction left unmatched. The CDR3 protein is CAGGERAYEQYF. The CDR3 region has the DNA TGTGCCGGGGGGGAGAGGGCCTACGAGCAGTACTTC.

The chain recombines TRBV6-6 with TRBJ2-1, with 11 bases that match TRBD2. This CDR3 spans 17 amino acids. V shed 0 bases and J 7 bases; nucleotides not matched to a gene: 8. Germline CDR1 is MNHNY and CDR2 is SVGAGI (reference sequence). CDR3 in DNA: TGTGCCAGCAGTTACTCGGGGGGACTAGCGGAGAAGAATGAGCAGTTCTTC. Translating it yields CASSYSGGLAEKNEQFF.

The chain combines TRBV12-3 or TRBV12-4 with TRBJ1-2; D is possibly TRBD1 (5 bases). The ends were cut back, 6 bases at V and 9 bases at J, with 20 bases in the middle. CDR3 size: 14 residues. The CDR3 sequence is CASSTTDSPLSYTF. CDR3 coding DNA: TGTGCCAGCAGCACCACCGACAGTCCCCTAAGCTACACCTTC.

On this clonotype itself: Here the CDR3 omits its conserved ending phenylalanine or tryptophan, so a read error is the likely source. The chain employs TRBV29-1 and TRBJ2-7; D gene ambiguous. The germline V and J ends were trimmed by 6 bases and 3 bases, with 12 bases remaining between them. The CDR3 runs 12 residues. Looked up from germline, CDR1 is SQVTM and CDR2 is ANQGSEA. CDR3 loop: CSVGMDGYEQYL. The CDR3 coding sequence is TGCAGCGTCGGTATGGACGGCTACGAGCAGTACTTG.

This clonotype has just a few counts. V gene TRBV7-9 combines with J gene TRBJ2-7, with 8 positions matching TRBD1. There are 16 residues in the CDR3. V lost 5 bases to trimming and J lost 4 bases; unmatched junction nucleotides: 13. CDR1 is SEHNR and CDR2 is FQNEAQ in the germline V gene (reference sequence). The CDR3 loop is CASSRAGQGQGYEQYF. CDR3 coding DNA: TGTGCCAGCAGCCGGGCTGGACAGGGCCAGGGGTACGAGCAGTACTTC.

The chain employs TRBV6-2 or TRBV6-3 and TRBJ1-2; 7 bases are shared with TRBD1. This CDR3 contains 12 residues. The V segment lost 5 bases and the J segment 8 bases; nucleotides outside the gene matches: 5. CDR1 is MNHEY and CDR2 is SVGEGT in the germline V gene. CDR3 coding DNA: TGTGCCAGCAGTAAGACAGGGCGAGGCTACACCTTC. It yields the protein CASSKTGRGYTF.

Turning to this clonotype: Because the CDR3 is missing its conserved closing phenylalanine or tryptophan, this is likely a read error. The chain has TRBV12-5 and TRBJ2-5; D is unresolved. Trimming pared 1 base from V and 5 bases from J, leaving 5 bases between. The CDR3 is made up of 12 amino acids. Germline V gene sequence: CDR1 LGHNT, CDR2 FRNRAP. The CDR3 coding sequence is TGTGCTAGTGGTTTGGGCGCCGAGACCCAGTACATC. This encodes CASGLGAETQYI.

The V gene is TRBV5-1, the J gene TRBJ1-6; no definite D call. Germline CDR1 and CDR2: SGHRS and YFSETQ. Trimming cost V 5 bases and J 8 bases, with 8 bases left between them. The CDR3 loop spans 12 amino acids. CDR3 coding DNA: TGCGCCAGCAGAGAGGACGATTCACCCCTCCACTTT. Translating gives CASREDDSPLHF.

This rearrangement joins TRBV7-8 to TRBJ1-2; D is ambiguous. V was pared by 3 bases and J by 3 bases, with 20 bases between. CDR3 length equals 17 residues. The germline CDR1 and CDR2 sequences are SGHVS and FQNEAQ. Here the CDR3 reads CASSFETNGDRHYGYTF. DNA of the CDR3: TGTGCCAGCAGCTTCGAGACGAATGGAGACCGCCACTATGGCTACACCTTC.

V and J are TRBV20-1 and TRBJ1-1, with a weak D call TRBD1 (6 bases). With 0 bases removed from V and 0 bases from J, the gap between germline ends came to 8 bases. This CDR3 is 14 amino acids long. CDR1 DFQATT and CDR2 SNEGSKA come from the germline V gene (reference sequence). CDR3 protein: CSAREGGLNTEAFF. DNA for the CDR3: TGCAGTGCTAGAGAGGGGGGCTTGAACACTGAAGCTTTCTTT.

The chain links TRBV12-3 or TRBV12-4 to TRBJ2-2; TRBD1 aligns across 8 bases. Gene TRBJ1-1 matches the end of the DNA better, so the J call may be wrong. The CDR3 is made up of 13 amino acids. The CDR3 DNA is TGTGCCAGCAGTATCAACGGACAGGGTGGAGCTTTCTTT. Its protein is CASSINGQGGAFF.

This chain links TRBV5-1 with TRBJ1-2; no firm D call. The CDR3 runs 14 residues. Trimming stripped 2 bases from V and 7 bases from J, with 15 bases between. Germline CDR1 and CDR2: SGHRS and YFSETQ. The CDR3 loop is CASSFSGETGGYTF. CDR3 DNA: TGCGCCAGCAGCTTTAGCGGGGAGACGGGTGGCTACACCTTC.

This chain connects TRBV20-1 to TRBJ1-1; unclear D gene. Trimming took off 3 bases at V and 1 base at J, with 12 bases between the two ends. CDR3 length equals 14 residues. CDR1 is DFQATT and CDR2 is SNEGSKA in the germline V gene (reference sequence). The CDR3 protein is CSASPNRRNTEAFF. CDR3 DNA: TGCAGTGCTAGCCCAAACCGAAGGAACACTGAAGCTTTCTTT.

This clonotype was detected only a few times. The chain is built from TRBV7-4 and TRBJ2-7; 9 bases match TRBD1. CDR3 length: 16 amino acids. J was trimmed by 5 bases and V by 7 bases; bases with no gene match: 15. Per germline, CDR1 SGHVT and CDR2 SQSDAQ. The CDR3 sequence: CASTENWTGDPDEQYF. The CDR3 DNA reads as TGTGCCAGCACCGAAAATTGGACAGGGGATCCAGACGAGCAGTACTTC. Together with reference TRBV7-4 and TRBJ2-7, the CDR3 gives the full variable domain: GAGVSQSPRYKVAKRGRDVALRCDSISGHVTLYWYRQTLGQGSEVLTYSQSDAQRDKSGRPSGRFSAERPERSVSTLKIQRTEQGDSAVYLCASTENWTGDPDEQYFGPGTRLTVT.

This clonotype was seen a few times. The rearrangement uses TRBV4-2 and TRBJ2-1, with 7 bases that match TRBD2. This CDR3 has 16 amino acids. V shed 1 base and J 0 bases; nucleotides not matched to a gene: 3. CDR1 is LGHNA and CDR2 is YNFKEQ in the germline V gene. The CDR3 nucleotides are TGTGCCAGCAGCCAAGGCGGGGGTGACTCCTACAATGAGCAGTTCTTC. Translating it yields CASSQGGGDSYNEQFF.

This clonotype was recorded only once. This sequence joins TRBV2 and TRBJ2-3; TRBD2 aligns across 7 bases. CDR1 and CDR2 from the germline V gene are SNHLY and FYNNEI. V trimming: 7 bases; J trimming: 3 bases; junction bases outside the gene matches: 7. The CDR3 totals 14 residues. The CDR3 here is CASNVGLDTDTQYF. In nucleotides, the CDR3 is TGTGCCAGCAATGTCGGACTAGATACAGATACGCAGTATTTT.

This clonotype was seen many times. The chain combines TRBV20-1 with TRBJ2-3; 10 bases match TRBD2. V trimming: 2 bases; J trimming: 11 bases; junction bases outside the gene matches: 7. There are 13 residues in the CDR3. Germline-derived CDR1 and CDR2 are DFQATT and SNEGSKA (reference sequence). CDR3: CSARPAGGHLQYF. CDR3 sequence (DNA): TGCAGTGCTAGACCAGCGGGGGGGCACTTGCAGTATTTT.

The chain combines TRBV7-2 with TRBJ2-3; 8 nucleotides agree with TRBD2. The CDR3 spans 15 residues. Germline V gene data show CDR1 as SGHTA and CDR2 as FQGNSA. With 5 bases clipped from V and 2 bases from J, the junction kept 6 bases outside the gene matches. The CDR3 region is CASSPDGRATDTQYF. CDR3 in DNA: TGTGCCAGCAGCCCCGACGGGAGGGCCACAGATACGCAGTATTTT.

This clonotype occurred a few times. Here the CDR3 DNA reads TGCGCCAGCAGCCTGCGCGGGGGCATAGATGAGCAGTTCTTC. It specifies CASSLRGGIDEQFF. The chain has TRBV5-1 and TRBJ2-1; a weak D match, TRBD2 (7 bases). This CDR3 comprises 14 residues. Germline V gives CDR1 SGHRS, CDR2 YFSETQ. V was clipped by 4 bases and J by 8 bases, with 16 bases between them.

This clonotype was counted ten times or more. The V and J genes are TRBV20-1 and TRBJ2-5; D unclear. Trimming took 1 base from V and 0 from J, leaving 12 bases between them. CDR3 length: 15 amino acids. From germline, CDR1 is DFQATT and CDR2 SNEGSKA (reference sequence). The CDR3 here is CSARGVPTNQETQYF. In DNA, the CDR3 is TGCAGTGCTAGAGGGGTCCCTACAAACCAAGAGACCCAGTACTTC.

The V and J genes are TRBV5-6 and TRBJ1-2; 8 bases are shared with TRBD1. Looked up from germline, CDR1 is SGHDT and CDR2 is YYEEEE. J was trimmed by 3 bases and V by 2 bases; bases with no gene match: 18. This CDR3 region has 19 residues. In nucleotides, the CDR3 is TGTGCCAGCAGCTTAGAAGACGGCAGGGGGCGGCCCCGAGACTATGGCTACACCTTC. As protein: CASSLEDGRGRPRDYGYTF.

This clonotype was detected only a few times. The genes are TRBV10-3 and TRBJ2-4; D is uncertain. Per germline, CDR1 ENHRY and CDR2 SYGVKD. CDR3 size: 15 residues. Trimming removed 3 bases from V and 0 bases from J, with 9 bases in between. CDR3 protein: CAISEEALAKNIQYF. The CDR3, as DNA: TGTGCCATCAGTGAAGAGGCGTTAGCCAAAAACATTCAGTACTTC.

This clonotype was detected many times. This chain connects TRBV20-1 to TRBJ1-5; D is possibly TRBD1 (5 bases). V was trimmed by 6 bases and J by 2 bases, leaving 14 bases between them. In germline, CDR1 is DFQATT, CDR2 SNEGSKA (reference sequence). This CDR3 has 14 residues. Here the CDR3 reads CSAGGDKRNQPQHF. The CDR3 nucleotides are TGCAGTGCCGGAGGGGATAAGCGCAATCAGCCCCAGCATTTT.